The present entry profiles one T cell receptor beta chain with its context. The source of the sample is a study of cytomegalovirus exposure and HLA in healthy donors. The CDR3 has 14 amino acids. Germline V lookup: CDR1 MNHEY, CDR2 SVGAGI. Trimming cost V 4 bases and J 7 bases; bases outside gene matches: 9. The PCR had 60 Vbeta and 13 Jbeta primers. Measured with immunoSEQ multiplex PCR; TCRdb has only the in-frame clones, and not every one. Its listing shows around 200,000 clones. Source material: PBMCs. The TCR was taken from a girl aged 2-9 years in good health and CMV-seropositive. The chain combines TRBV6-5 with TRBJ1-1; 7 nucleotides line up with TRBD1. DNA for the CDR3: TGTGCCAGCAGTTTAGGGGGCTTAATAGGTGAAGCTTTCTTT. As protein: CASSLGGLIGEAFF.